One and the same sample provided the 30 T cell receptor beta chains below, sequenced in a study of naive and memory T cell subsets. Two oligonucleotides, mixed equimolar, formed the beta constant-region primer covering TRBC1 and TRBC2. TCRdb called the UMI-ligation and nested PCR reads again in MiXCR, with one record for every CDR3 protein. The table shows some 100,000 distinct CDR3 sequences, with 7% to 7.5% occurring only once. Sequencing used central memory CD4+ T cells from blood. Every receptor here comes from a human donor in good health.

Many counts were recorded for this clonotype. CDR3 sequence reads: CASTRTGANYGYTF. In nucleotides, the CDR3 is TGTGCCAGCACCCGGACAGGCGCTAACTATGGCTACACCTTC. The rearrangement uses TRBV12-3 or TRBV12-4 and TRBJ1-2; 7 nucleotides align to TRBD1. The V gene end was trimmed by 7 bases and the J gene end by 0 bases; junction bases not matched to a gene: 5. This CDR3 spans 14 amino acids.

This clonotype was picked up many times. The chain links TRBV4-3 to TRBJ1-2; D might be TRBD1 (5 bases). Germline V gene sequence: CDR1 LGHNA, CDR2 YSLEER. Trimming pared 0 bases from V and 1 base from J, leaving 12 bases between. This CDR3 has 16 amino acids. CDR3 DNA: TGCGCCAGCAGCCAAGATGGTAGGCAGGGTAACTATGGCTACACCTTC. It yields the protein CASSQDGRQGNYGYTF.

This clonotype has just a few counts. V is TRBV6-2 or TRBV6-3 and J is TRBJ1-2; D is possibly TRBD1 (5 bases). Germline V gene lookup returns CDR1 MNHEY and CDR2 SVGEGT. Between the trimmed V and J ends, which lost 0 bases and 4 bases, there was a span of 9 bases. This CDR3 is 14 amino acids long. The CDR3 bases are TGTGCCAGCAGTTACTCGCCGACAGCCTATGGCTACACCTTC. The encoded protein is CASSYSPTAYGYTF.

The sample holds many counts of this clonotype. V is TRBV12-3 or TRBV12-4 and J is TRBJ2-1, with a tentative D call TRBD1 (5 bases). V was cut by 4 bases and J by 15 bases, with 22 bases left in between. The CDR3 runs 14 residues. CDR3 amino acids: CASSSSIIRPGPFF. CDR3 DNA: TGTGCCAGCAGTTCAAGCATCATAAGGCCAGGGCCGTTCTTC.

This clonotype was counted ten times or more. The V and J genes are TRBV20-1 and TRBJ2-3, with a tentative D call TRBD2 (5 bases). This CDR3 spans 12 amino acids. The germline V gene has CDR1 DFQATT and CDR2 SNEGSKA (reference sequence). The V end lost 3 bases, the J end lost 7 bases, and 11 bases lay between the germline ends. CDR3 in DNA: TGCAGTGCTAGGTACGGGGAAAATACGCAGTATTTT. It translates to CSARYGENTQYF.

In its sample, this clonotype was seen many times. This chain joins TRBV28 and TRBJ1-4; 7 bases line up with TRBD1. V lost 5 bases and J lost 3; bases outside the gene matches: 6. The germline V gene has CDR1 MDHEN and CDR2 SYDVKM. CDR3 size: 15 residues. CDR3 DNA sequence: TGTGCCAGCAGTAACGCCGGGACAGCTAATGAAAAACTGTTTTTT. This gives the protein CASSNAGTANEKLFF.

Only a few counts were recorded for this clonotype. This chain links TRBV10-3 with TRBJ1-4; D uncertain. The CDR3 contains 12 residues. CDR1 is ENHRY and CDR2 is SYGVKD in the germline V gene. V was cut by 3 bases and J by 12 bases, with 11 bases left in between. The CDR3 sequence: CAISEQRRELFF. In nucleotides, the CDR3 is TGTGCCATCAGTGAACAGCGGAGGGAACTGTTTTTT.

This clonotype was detected ten times or more. The chain recombines TRBV6-2 or TRBV6-3 with TRBJ2-3; D may be TRBD1 (5 bases). Per germline, CDR1 MNHEY and CDR2 SVGEGT. The CDR3 is 14 amino acids. Between the trimmed V and J ends, which lost 8 bases and 4 bases, there was a span of 16 bases. Here the CDR3 reads CASSLGSRADTQYF. DNA of the CDR3: TGTGCCAGCTCCTTGGGCAGCAGGGCAGATACGCAGTATTTT.

This clonotype came up many times. This chain connects TRBV6-2 or TRBV6-3 to TRBJ1-5; D gene uncertain. The ends were cut back, 0 bases at V and 6 bases at J, with 9 bases in the middle. CDR3 length: 14 amino acids. The germline V gene encodes CDR1 MNHEY and CDR2 SVGEGT. CDR3: CASSYSRDGQPQHF. As DNA, the CDR3 is TGTGCCAGCAGTTACTCAAGGGATGGTCAGCCCCAGCATTTT.

This clonotype has only a few counts. This chain links TRBV5-8 with TRBJ2-7; no clear D. This CDR3 has 17 residues. Germline loops: CDR1 SGHTS, CDR2 YDEGEE. V lost 2 bases and J 1 base, leaving 19 bases between the germline ends. CDR3 loop: CASSFYFSDPFSYEQYF. In DNA, the CDR3 is TGTGCCAGCAGCTTTTACTTCAGTGACCCCTTTTCCTACGAGCAGTACTTC.

This clonotype occurred a few times. The rearrangement links TRBV20-1 to TRBJ2-7; 9 bases are a match to TRBD1. From germline, CDR1 is DFQATT and CDR2 SNEGSKA (reference sequence). This CDR3 comprises 15 residues. Trimming at V came to 6 bases and at J to 4 bases, leaving 13 bases not matched to a gene. The CDR3 loop reads CSATRTGVPPYEQYF. The CDR3, as DNA: TGCAGTGCAACTAGGACAGGGGTCCCTCCTTACGAGCAGTACTTC.

This clonotype was found a few times. This chain joins TRBV7-9 and TRBJ2-7; D gene ambiguous. CDR1 is SEHNR, CDR2 FQNEAQ, per germline (reference sequence). The ends were cut back, 5 bases at V and 6 bases at J, with 23 bases in the middle. This CDR3 is built from 16 residues. This CDR3 is CASSMVPGHRLGEQYF. In DNA form, the CDR3 reads TGTGCCAGCAGCATGGTACCCGGCCACAGACTTGGCGAGCAGTACTTC.

This clonotype was observed at least ten times. V and J are TRBV10-3 and TRBJ2-7; D is unresolved. Germline V gene sequence: CDR1 ENHRY, CDR2 SYGVKD. The CDR3 is 11 amino acids. The ends were cut back, 4 bases at V and 5 bases at J, with 6 bases in the middle. The CDR3 DNA reads TGTGCCATCAGTGTGGGTGACGAGCAGTACTTC. Protein sequence: CAISVGDEQYF.

Points on this clonotype: Given a much more abundant clone one base away, this may be a read error. This likely comes from a read error, as the CDR3 has no conserved phenylalanine or tryptophan at its end. J is TRBJ1-2 and V is TRBV2, with 7 bases matching TRBD1. There are 16 residues in the CDR3. CDR1 is SNHLY, CDR2 FYNNEI, per germline. V trimming: 6 bases; J trimming: 7 bases; junction bases outside the gene matches: 17. CDR3 loop: CASRMGEWDRGTGYTL. As DNA, the CDR3 is TGTGCCAGCAGAATGGGGGAGTGGGACAGAGGAACTGGCTACACCCTC.

This clonotype was observed many times. This rearrangement joins TRBV6-5 to TRBJ2-3, with TRBD2 matching 10 bases. Germline values: CDR1 MNHEY, CDR2 SVGAGI. The CDR3 has 15 amino acids. The V and J ends lost 6 bases and 2 bases, in that order; junction bases with no gene match: 5. The CDR3 nucleotides are TGTGCCAGCAGCCGGACTAGCGGATCCACAGATACGCAGTATTTT. It yields the protein CASSRTSGSTDTQYF.

The sample holds many counts of this clonotype. The CDR3: CSAQMGYEQFF. The CDR3 DNA reads TGCAGTGCCCAGATGGGGTACGAGCAGTTCTTC. This chain uses TRBV20-1 with TRBJ2-1; D remains ambiguous. Trimming pared 6 bases from V and 10 bases from J, leaving 13 bases between. The germline CDR1 and CDR2 sequences are DFQATT and SNEGSKA (reference sequence). This CDR3 contains 11 residues.

This clonotype was found many times. This sequence joins TRBV27 and TRBJ1-6, with D maybe TRBD1 (6 bases). Trimming removed 5 bases from V and 4 bases from J, with 18 bases in between. The CDR3 sequence is 17 residues long. Germline V CDR1 and CDR2: MNHEY, SMNVEV (reference sequence). As DNA, the CDR3 is TGTGCCAGCAGTCCAAACAGGGACGCGGCATATAATTCACCCCTCCACTTT. Residues: CASSPNRDAAYNSPLHF.

The table lists this clonotype with many counts. The J gene is TRBJ2-1, the V gene TRBV11-2; 11 bases match TRBD1. V gave up 8 bases and J gave up 7 bases; unmatched junction bases: 10. Germline V gives CDR1 SGHAT, CDR2 FQNNGV. This CDR3 is 15 amino acids long. The CDR3 sequence: CASGRTGGIGNEQFF. Here the CDR3 DNA reads TGTGCCAGCGGGAGGACAGGGGGCATAGGGAATGAGCAGTTCTTC.

This clonotype was seen ten or more times. The rearrangement joins TRBV12-3 or TRBV12-4 to TRBJ1-1, with D perhaps matching TRBD1 (6 bases). V shed 6 bases and J shed 1 base, with 15 bases lying between them. This CDR3 is built from 15 residues. The CDR3 loop reads CASRYSHRENTEAFF. The CDR3 DNA reads as TGTGCCAGCAGGTATAGCCACAGGGAGAACACTGAAGCTTTCTTT.

This clonotype was seen a few times. This chain joins TRBV7-6 and TRBJ2-5; weak D call: TRBD1 (5 bases). Germline V gene sequence: CDR1 SGHVS, CDR2 FNYEAQ. This CDR3 has 12 residues. Trimming cost V 2 bases and J 5 bases, with 6 bases left between them. The CDR3 nucleotides are TGTGCCAGCAGCTTATCAGGGGAGACCCAGTACTTC. Translation gives CASSLSGETQYF.

This clonotype was counted ten times or more. The J gene is TRBJ2-1, the V gene TRBV7-2, with 7 positions matching TRBD2. J was trimmed by 9 bases and V by 5 bases; bases with no gene match: 13. This CDR3 region has 15 residues. Germline CDR1 and CDR2: SGHTA and FQGNSA. The CDR3 reads CASSRTSALGAEQFF. The DNA for the CDR3 is TGTGCCAGCAGCCGCACTAGCGCCCTCGGGGCTGAGCAGTTCTTC.

V gene TRBV19 combines with J gene TRBJ2-3, with TRBD2 identical over 14 bases. Per the germline V gene, CDR1 is LNHDA and CDR2 is SQIVND (reference sequence). The CDR3 has 20 residues. The junction had 18 bases not matched to a gene; V was cut back by 10 bases and J by 0 bases. As DNA, the CDR3 is TGTGCCACCAAGGCCCTGGGACTAGCGGGAGTTAGCCCAAGCACAGATACGCAGTATTTT. Its protein product is CATKALGLAGVSPSTDTQYF.

The J gene is TRBJ2-7, the V gene TRBV7-2; TRBD2 agrees at 11 bases. J was trimmed by 3 bases and V by 5 bases; bases with no gene match: 6. The germline CDR1 and CDR2 sequences are SGHTA and FQGNSA. This CDR3 contains 15 residues. For the CDR3, the DNA is TGTGCCAGCAGCGCCCGACTAGCGGGACACTACGAGCAGTACTTC. This translates into CASSARLAGHYEQYF.

This clonotype occurred a few times. V and J are TRBV18 and TRBJ2-5; D gene unclear. Germline CDR1 is KGHSH and CDR2 is LQKENI. The V end lost 3 bases, the J end lost 5 bases, and 10 bases lay between the germline ends. The CDR3 runs to 13 residues. For the CDR3, the DNA is TGTGCCAGCTCACCCTCACCTAGGGAGACCCAGTACTTC. This translates into CASSPSPRETQYF.

This clonotype was counted only a few times. The gene calls are TRBV30 and TRBJ2-3; tentative D call: TRBD2 (5 bases). CDR1 and CDR2 (germline): GTSNPN, SVGIG (reference sequence). CDR3 length: 13 amino acids. V was clipped by 2 bases and J by 1 base, with 7 bases between them. CDR3 loop: CAWSPGGTDTQYF. CDR3 coding DNA: TGTGCCTGGAGTCCCGGGGGCACAGATACGCAGTATTTT.

This clonotype occurred a few times. This rearrangement joins TRBV30 to TRBJ1-5; 7 bases are shared with TRBD1. Unmatched junction bases numbered 5, after V lost 4 bases and J lost 2 bases. The CDR3 extends over 14 amino acids. Germline CDR1 and CDR2: GTSNPN and SVGIG (reference sequence). The DNA for the CDR3 is TGTGCCTGGACTGGACAGGTGGGCAATCAGCCCCAGCATTTT. Encoded protein: CAWTGQVGNQPQHF.

This clonotype has just a few counts. The J gene is TRBJ2-1, the V gene TRBV25-1, with D possibly being TRBD2 (6 bases). V lost 1 base to trimming and J lost 12 bases, with 19 bases between them. Germline-derived CDR1 and CDR2 are MGHDK and SYGVNS. This CDR3 comprises 15 residues. The CDR3: CASSEFTGVPSRQFF. The CDR3 region has the DNA TGTGCCAGCAGTGAATTTACGGGAGTACCCTCGCGGCAGTTCTTC.

This clonotype was seen only a few times. The rearrangement uses TRBV11-2 and TRBJ1-5, with a tentative D call TRBD1 (6 bases). Germline V gene data show CDR1 as SGHAT and CDR2 as FQNNGV. The CDR3 contains 14 residues. The V end lost 5 bases, the J end lost 4 bases, and 12 bases lay between the germline ends. CDR3 sequence (DNA): TGTGCCAGCAGCCCGGACAGAGGTAATCAGCCCCAGCATTTT. It is translated as CASSPDRGNQPQHF.

The sample holds many counts of this clonotype. V and J are TRBV6-1 and TRBJ1-5, with 9 bases identical to TRBD1. V dropped 5 bases and J dropped 0; count of bases not matched to a gene: 5. CDR3 size: 16 residues. Germline-derived CDR1 and CDR2 are MNHNS and SASEGT. The CDR3: CASSKGQGYSNQPQHF. The CDR3 DNA follows: TGTGCCAGCAGTAAAGGACAGGGGTATAGCAATCAGCCCCAGCATTTT.

This clonotype has only a few counts. The chain combines TRBV18 with TRBJ2-7; a possible D gene is TRBD2 (6 bases). The germline gives CDR1 KGHSH, CDR2 LQKENI. This CDR3 region has 15 residues. V lost 6 bases and J lost 3, with 18 bases in between. This CDR3 reads CASSPAGLGGYEQYF. CDR3 nucleotides: TGTGCCAGCTCGCCTGCGGGGTTGGGAGGCTACGAGCAGTACTTC. The variable domain in full, completed from reference TRBV18 and TRBJ2-7, reads NAGVMQNPRHLVRRRGQEARLRCSPMKGHSHVYWYRQLPEEGLKFMVYLQKENIIDESGMPKERFSAEFPKEGPSILRIQQVVRGDSAAYFCASSPAGLGGYEQYFGPGTRLTVT.